What follows are 23 T cell receptor beta chains derived from one specimen sequenced in a study of cytomegalovirus exposure and HLA in healthy donors. Use of 60 Vbeta and 13 Jbeta primers characterized the PCR. Clones were read by immunoSEQ multiplex PCR, and TCRdb kept only the in-frame ones, dropping some. The profile covers 150,000 to 200,000 clones, with around nine tenths appearing a single time and about 1.7% taken by the ten largest. Specimen: PBMCs. The receptors were gathered from a woman between 18 and 29 years old in good health and CMV-seronegative.

The chain employs TRBV6-6 and TRBJ1-5; D possibly corresponds to TRBD1 (6 bases). CDR3 length: 15 amino acids. From germline, CDR1 is MNHNY and CDR2 SVGAGI (reference sequence). V was trimmed by 7 bases and J by 0 bases, leaving 13 bases between them. CDR3: CASTSGAPSNQPQHF. As DNA, the CDR3 is TGTGCCAGCACTTCAGGGGCCCCTAGCAATCAGCCCCAGCATTTT.

A note on this clone: One end of the junction is discordant with germline, which a read error may explain. The chain is built from TRBV6-6 and TRBJ2-7; TRBD1 is a possible D gene (6 bases). This CDR3 is 13 amino acids long. Germline CDR1 reads MNHNY; CDR2 reads SVGAGI (reference sequence). The DNA of the CDR3 is TGTGCCGGCAGCCCGACCCCAGGGGCCGAGCAGTACTTC. Amino acid sequence: CAGSPTPGAEQYF.

CDR3 protein: CASSFKGGQETQYF. CDR3 sequence (DNA): TGTGCCAGCAGCTTTAAAGGGGGCCAAGAGACCCAGTACTTC. The genes are TRBV5-8 and TRBJ2-5; weak D call: TRBD1 (6 bases). Germline CDR1 reads SGHTS; CDR2 reads YDEGEE. Trimming stripped 2 bases from V and 1 base from J, with 9 bases between. This CDR3 contains 14 residues.

The chain recombines TRBV10-1 with TRBJ2-3, with 9 bases that match TRBD2. J gave up 5 bases and V 5 bases, and 5 bases lay outside the gene matches. The germline V gene encodes CDR1 WNHNN and CDR2 SYGVQD (reference sequence). CDR3 length: 14 amino acids. CDR3 loop: CASSWTSVEDTQYF. The CDR3 DNA is TGCGCCAGCAGTTGGACTAGCGTGGAAGATACGCAGTATTTT.

This chain joins TRBV6-5 and TRBJ2-1; 8 nucleotides align to TRBD2. Germline V gene data show CDR1 as MNHEY and CDR2 as SVGAGI. V gave up 7 bases and J gave up 9 bases; unmatched junction bases: 8. CDR3 size: 13 residues. The CDR3 protein is CASKRGMASEQFF. DNA for the CDR3: TGTGCCAGCAAGCGGGGGATGGCCAGTGAGCAGTTCTTC.

Details on this clone: Relative to the germline gene, one junction end is altered; a read error may explain this. Here the CDR3 reads CSVGEVGVGNPGELFF. DNA of the CDR3: TGCAGCGTTGGGGAGGTAGGGGTCGGGAACCCCGGGGAGCTGTTTTTT. V gene TRBV29-1 combines with J gene TRBJ2-2; D is perhaps TRBD2 (6 bases). The CDR3 runs 16 residues. Germline V gene data show CDR1 as SQVTM and CDR2 as ANQGSEA.

This clone was seen a few times. The genes are TRBV5-1 and TRBJ1-1; no clear D gene. This CDR3 is 14 amino acids long. The germline gives CDR1 SGHRS, CDR2 YFSETQ. Trimming removed 0 bases at V and 1 base at J, with 7 bases between. The CDR3 reads CASSLDSPNTEAFF. CDR3 nucleotide sequence: TGCGCCAGCAGCTTGGACAGTCCGAACACTGAAGCTTTCTTT.

This clone was observed once. V gene TRBV6-6 combines with J gene TRBJ1-4, with D perhaps TRBD1 (5 bases). Trimming shortened V by 4 bases and J by 6 bases, and 9 bases separated the two germline ends. Germline values: CDR1 MNHNY, CDR2 SVGAGI (reference sequence). The CDR3 consists of 13 residues. The CDR3 bases are TGTGCCAGCAGTTCTCAGGGCGATGAAAAACTGTTTTTT. Protein sequence: CASSSQGDEKLFF.

The gene calls are TRBV5-1 and TRBJ1-4; TRBD1 agrees at 8 bases. V lost 3 bases and J lost 8; bases outside the gene matches: 9. The CDR3 is made up of 15 amino acids. CDR1 is SGHRS, CDR2 YFSETQ, per germline. This CDR3 is CASSWNRGTREKLFF. CDR3 DNA sequence: TGCGCCAGCAGCTGGAACAGGGGGACGAGGGAAAAACTGTTTTTT.

This chain uses TRBV7-9 with TRBJ2-1; D gene unclear. Germline V gene lookup returns CDR1 SEHNR and CDR2 FQNEAQ (reference sequence). V was trimmed by 5 bases and J by 6 bases, leaving 5 bases between them. The CDR3 runs to 11 residues. The CDR3 region is CASSVSNEQFF. DNA for the CDR3: TGTGCCAGCAGCGTATCCAATGAGCAGTTCTTC.

This chain connects TRBV25-1 to TRBJ2-7; the match to TRBD1 covers 9 bases. This CDR3 spans 14 amino acids. The germline V gene encodes CDR1 MGHDK and CDR2 SYGVNS. V shed 8 bases, J shed 0 bases, and the junction held 5 bases outside the gene matches. Written as DNA, the CDR3 is TGTGCCAGCGGCAGGACAGGGGCCTCCTACGAGCAGTACTTC. The encoded protein is CASGRTGASYEQYF.

This sequence joins TRBV11-3 and TRBJ2-5; 10 positions match TRBD2. Germline V lookup: CDR1 SGHNT, CDR2 YENEEA. V lost 5 bases and J lost 2; bases outside the gene matches: 5. CDR3 length equals 15 residues. The CDR3 nucleotides read TGTGCCAGCAGCCAAGGACTAGCGGATCAAGAGACCCAGTACTTC. Its translation: CASSQGLADQETQYF.

The genes are TRBV5-1 and TRBJ2-3; 15 bases match TRBD2. There are 17 residues in the CDR3. The J segment lost 0 bases and the V segment lost 6 bases, leaving 5 bases of the junction unmatched. The germline V gene encodes CDR1 SGHRS and CDR2 YFSETQ. The chain's CDR3 is CASMGLAGGLSTDTQYF. The CDR3 DNA follows: TGCGCCAGCATGGGACTAGCGGGGGGCCTTAGCACAGATACGCAGTATTTT.

The V call is TRBV5-1, the J call TRBJ2-7; 8 nucleotides line up with TRBD2. The CDR3 runs 15 residues. Unmatched junction bases numbered 4, after V lost 0 bases and J lost 2 bases. CDR1 is SGHRS and CDR2 is YFSETQ in the germline V gene. The CDR3 spells CASSLAGTRAYEQYF. The DNA for the CDR3 is TGCGCCAGCAGCTTGGCCGGGACTAGGGCCTACGAGCAGTACTTC.

The V gene is TRBV10-1, the J gene TRBJ1-4; D ambiguous. Trimming took off 3 bases at V and 7 bases at J, with 12 bases between the two ends. This CDR3 has 14 residues. Germline V lookup: CDR1 WNHNN, CDR2 SYGVQD (reference sequence). In nucleotides, the CDR3 is TGCGCCAGCAGTGAAGCAGGTCTTTCTGAAAAACTGTTTTTT. It encodes CASSEAGLSEKLFF.

This rearrangement joins TRBV29-1 to TRBJ2-3, with a possible D match to TRBD1 (5 bases). V was trimmed by 4 bases and J by 2 bases, leaving 13 bases between them. This CDR3 region has 14 residues. Looked up from germline, CDR1 is SQVTM and CDR2 is ANQGSEA. The CDR3 bases are TGCAGCGTTGCCAGACAGTTGCCCACAGATACGCAGTATTTT. It encodes CSVARQLPTDTQYF.

This CDR3 reads CASSFEVLYNEQFF. The CDR3, as DNA: TGTGCCAGCAGTTTCGAGGTTTTGTACAATGAGCAGTTCTTC. The J gene is TRBJ2-1, the V gene TRBV28; no reliable D call. Looked up from germline, CDR1 is MDHEN and CDR2 is SYDVKM. The CDR3 sequence is 14 residues long. V gave up 3 bases and J gave up 4 bases, with 10 bases separating them.

The rearrangement uses TRBV15 and TRBJ2-5; 7 positions match TRBD1. V was clipped by 1 base and J by 5 bases; unmatched bases: 7. The CDR3 runs to 15 residues. Germline values: CDR1 LNHNV, CDR2 YYDKDF (reference sequence). The CDR3 protein is CATSRGATGHETQYF. The DNA of the CDR3 is TGTGCCACCAGCAGAGGGGCGACAGGGCACGAGACCCAGTACTTC.

The CDR3 DNA reads TGCGCCAGCAGCTTCCAGGGGAGCTCCTACGAGCAGTACTTC. Its translation: CASSFQGSSYEQYF. The chain couples TRBV5-1 to TRBJ2-7, with D tentatively TRBD1 (6 bases). The CDR3 length is 14 residues. With 2 bases removed from V and 0 bases from J, the gap between germline ends came to 9 bases. CDR1 is SGHRS, CDR2 YFSETQ, per germline. Variable domain in full (rest from reference TRBV5-1 and TRBJ2-7): KAGVTQTPRYLIKTRGQQVTLSCSPISGHRSVSWYQQTPGQGLQFLFEYFSETQRNKGNFPGRFSGRQFSNSRSEMNVSTLELGDSALYLCASSFQGSSYEQYFGPGTRLTVT.

The V call is TRBV6-6, the J call TRBJ1-1; no definite D call. The CDR3 covers 14 residues. The V gene's germline CDR1 is MNHNY and CDR2 SVGAGI (reference sequence). The V and J ends lost 4 bases and 1 base respectively, with 10 bases between them. CDR3 loop: CASSFGEPNTEAFF. CDR3 sequence (DNA): TGTGCCAGCAGTTTCGGTGAACCGAACACTGAAGCTTTCTTT.

CDR3 residues: CASSLSGRGAFF. The CDR3 nucleotides read TGCGCCAGCAGCTTAAGCGGTAGAGGCGCTTTCTTT. The chain links TRBV5-1 to TRBJ1-1; D is ambiguous. V lost 2 bases to trimming and J lost 11 bases, with 13 bases between them. Germline loops: CDR1 SGHRS, CDR2 YFSETQ. The CDR3 totals 12 residues.

The gene calls are TRBV30 and TRBJ2-7; D is ambiguous. There are 13 residues in the CDR3. V lost 0 bases to trimming and J lost 1 base, with 7 bases between them. CDR1 is GTSNPN, CDR2 SVGIG, per germline (reference sequence). The CDR3 protein is CAWSVNFSYEQYF. Written as DNA, the CDR3 is TGTGCCTGGAGTGTGAACTTTTCCTACGAGCAGTACTTC.

The J gene is TRBJ1-4, the V gene TRBV7-2; no clear D gene. CDR1 is SGHTA and CDR2 is FQGNSA in the germline V gene. The CDR3 spans 14 residues. Trimming shortened V by 2 bases and J by 4 bases, and 8 bases separated the two germline ends. In DNA form, the CDR3 reads TGTGCCAGCAGCTTAACACAGCTTAATGAAAAACTGTTTTTT. Protein: CASSLTQLNEKLFF.